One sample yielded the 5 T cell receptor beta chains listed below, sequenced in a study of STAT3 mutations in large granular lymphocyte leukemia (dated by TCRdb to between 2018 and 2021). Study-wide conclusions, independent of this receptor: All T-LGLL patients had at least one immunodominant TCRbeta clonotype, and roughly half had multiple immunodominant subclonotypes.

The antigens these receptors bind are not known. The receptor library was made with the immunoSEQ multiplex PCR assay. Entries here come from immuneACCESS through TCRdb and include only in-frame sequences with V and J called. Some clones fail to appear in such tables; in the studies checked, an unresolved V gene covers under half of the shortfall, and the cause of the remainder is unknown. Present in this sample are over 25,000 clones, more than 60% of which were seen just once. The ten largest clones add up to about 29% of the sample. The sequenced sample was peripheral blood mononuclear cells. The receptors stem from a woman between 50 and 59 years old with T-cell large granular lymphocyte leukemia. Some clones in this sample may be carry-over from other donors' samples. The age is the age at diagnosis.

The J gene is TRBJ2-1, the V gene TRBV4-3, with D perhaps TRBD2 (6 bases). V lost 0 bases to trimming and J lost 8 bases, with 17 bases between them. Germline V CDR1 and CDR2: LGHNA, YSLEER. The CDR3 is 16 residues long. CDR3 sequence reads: CASSQDWASGVDEQFF. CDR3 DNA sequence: TGCGCCAGCAGCCAAGATTGGGCTTCGGGAGTCGATGAGCAGTTCTTC.

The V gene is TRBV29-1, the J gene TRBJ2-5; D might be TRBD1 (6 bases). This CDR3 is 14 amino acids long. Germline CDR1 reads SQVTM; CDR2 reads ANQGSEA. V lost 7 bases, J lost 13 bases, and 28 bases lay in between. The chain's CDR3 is CSASRPTGSVTGYF. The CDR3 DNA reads TGCAGCGCATCCCGGCCTACAGGGTCGGTAACCGGGTACTTC. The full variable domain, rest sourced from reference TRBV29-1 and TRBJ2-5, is SAVISQKPSRDICQRGTSLTIQCQVDSQVTMMFWYRQQPGQSLTLIATANQGSEATYESGFVIDKFPISRPNLTFSTLTVSNMSPEDSSIYLCSASRPTGSVTGYFGPGTRLLVL.

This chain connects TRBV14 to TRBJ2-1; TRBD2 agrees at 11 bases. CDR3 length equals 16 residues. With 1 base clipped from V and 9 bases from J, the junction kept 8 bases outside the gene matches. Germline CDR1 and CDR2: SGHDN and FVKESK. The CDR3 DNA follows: TGTGCCAGCAGCCAAGCCACTAGCGGGAGCGGCGGTGAGCAGTTCTTC. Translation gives CASSQATSGSGGEQFF.

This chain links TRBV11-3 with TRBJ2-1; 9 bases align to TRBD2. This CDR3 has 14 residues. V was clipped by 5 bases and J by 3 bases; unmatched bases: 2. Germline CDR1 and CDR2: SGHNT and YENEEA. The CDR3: CASSRTSDYNEQFF. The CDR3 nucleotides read TGTGCCAGCAGCCGGACTAGCGACTACAATGAGCAGTTCTTC.

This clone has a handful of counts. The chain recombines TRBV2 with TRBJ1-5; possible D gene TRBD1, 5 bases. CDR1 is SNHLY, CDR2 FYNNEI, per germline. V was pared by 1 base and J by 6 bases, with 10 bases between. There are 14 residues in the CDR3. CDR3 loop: CASSEEQGGQPQHF. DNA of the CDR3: TGTGCCAGCAGTGAAGAGCAGGGAGGTCAGCCCCAGCATTTT.